The rows below give T cell receptor beta chains drawn from one sample of a study of identical twins. TCRdb re-called the 5' RACE reads with MiXCR, one entry per CDR3 protein. Of 350,000 to 450,000 distinct CDR3 sequences listed, around 18% are singletons. The sample consisted of naive T cells sorted from blood. Source of these receptors: a man aged 50 or older in good health. Both conserved end residues are part of each CDR3. The order of the fields is J gene, D gene, clone size, V gene, CDR3 protein, CDR3 DNA. A D gene is named only where the DNA matches it firmly. Where a row states a size, it is once, few, many or the class of an expanded clone; other rows omit it.

J: TRBJ2-1; D: TRBD2; size: few; V: TRBV2; CDR3: CASSDNSGRALDTGNEQFF; DNA: TGTGCCAGCAGTGATAATAGCGGGAGGGCTTTGGACACAGGAAATGAGCAGTTCTTC
J: TRBJ2-1; D: .; size: .; V: TRBV6-2/TRBV6-3; CDR3: CASSYVYEQFF; DNA: TGTGCCAGCAGTTACGTCTATGAGCAGTTCTTC
J: TRBJ2-7; D: .; size: few; V: TRBV9; CDR3: CASSVGGPYEQYF; DNA: TGTGCCAGCAGCGTAGGCGGGCCCTACGAGCAGTACTTC
J: TRBJ1-2; D: .; size: .; V: TRBV12-3/TRBV12-4; CDR3: CASSPGPRGYTF; DNA: TGTGCCAGCAGTCCCGGGCCGCGAGGCTACACCTTC
J: TRBJ1-3; D: .; size: many; V: TRBV20-1; CDR3: CSASARGSGNTIYF; DNA: TGCAGTGCTAGTGCCAGGGGCTCTGGAAACACCATATATTTT
J: TRBJ2-1; D: TRBD2; size: many; V: TRBV3-1; CDR3: CASSPLRGAYNEQFF; DNA: TGTGCCAGCAGCCCGTTACGGGGGGCCTACAATGAGCAGTTCTTC
J: TRBJ2-1; D: TRBD2; size: many; V: TRBV7-3; CDR3: CASSLYGTTDNEQFF; DNA: TGTGCCAGCAGCTTATATGGGACTACCGACAATGAGCAGTTCTTC
J: TRBJ2-7; D: .; size: few; V: TRBV20-1; CDR3: CSARGSPEVEQYF; DNA: TGCAGTGCTAGGGGATCTCCTGAGGTGGAGCAGTACTTC
J: TRBJ2-7; D: TRBD1; size: many; V: TRBV6-2/TRBV6-3; CDR3: CASSYWDRSYEQYF; DNA: TGTGCCAGCAGTTACTGGGACAGATCCTACGAGCAGTACTTC
J: TRBJ2-1; D: TRBD2; size: many; V: TRBV9; CDR3: CASSVGDSGRANEQFF; DNA: TGTGCCAGCAGCGTAGGGGATAGCGGGAGGGCCAATGAGCAGTTCTTC
J: TRBJ2-3; D: TRBD1; size: many; V: TRBV20-1; CDR3: CSAQIPGQGGTDTQYF; DNA: TGCAGTGCCCAAATACCGGGACAGGGGGGCACAGATACGCAGTATTTT
J: TRBJ2-7; D: TRBD2; size: few; V: TRBV20-1; CDR3: CSVRGSSSYEQYF; DNA: TGCAGTGTACGCGGGAGTTCCTCCTACGAGCAGTACTTC
J: TRBJ2-1; D: TRBD2; size: .; V: TRBV12-3/TRBV12-4; CDR3: CASSPLGRAIGEQFF; DNA: TGTGCCAGCAGTCCCCTAGGGAGGGCCATAGGTGAGCAGTTCTTC
J: TRBJ2-7; D: .; size: few; V: TRBV7-8; CDR3: CASSLGLTVYEQYF; DNA: TGTGCCAGCAGCTTAGGCTTAACCGTATACGAGCAGTACTTC
J: TRBJ2-7; D: .; size: few; V: TRBV7-9; CDR3: CASSFPNGPYEQYF; DNA: TGTGCCAGCAGCTTCCCTAATGGGCCCTACGAGCAGTACTTC